This TCR beta chain appears in the sequencing data of a study of vaccination and CD4 T cells after COVID-19. Once obtained from cultured CD4+ T cells, the DNA was sequenced using the Oncomine TCR Beta short-read assay. The genomic DNA was obtained from cultured CD4+ T cells by extraction with the QIAamp micro DNA kit. TCRdb passed the PCR reads through MiXCR, listing each CDR3 protein once. The repertoire holds 10,000 or so distinct CDR3 sequences, with 25% to 30% as singletons. Germline CDR1 and CDR2: SSHAT and FNYEAQ (reference sequence). The CDR3 is 16 residues long. The treatment denotes: roughly 11-day PBMC culture with coronavirus spike peptide pools or control peptides (ViraFEST assay). Prior to the COVID-19 pandemic (2011-2018), the unexposed donor's CD4+ T cells were collected. TCR sequencing followed the expansion of antigen-specific T cells with peptide pools in ViraFEST. In regard to this clonotype: Its antigen is not known. One end of the junction fails to match germline, which may point to a read error.

The specimen sequenced was CD4+ T cells from blood, cultured in vitro. J is TRBJ2-5 and V is TRBV7-7; 13 nucleotides align to TRBD2. This TCR derives from a human donor in good health. Written as DNA, the CDR3 is TGTGCTAGCAGCTTCCGACTAGCGGGAGGCCAAGAGACCCAGTACTTC. This sequence encodes CASSFRLAGGQETQYF.